These 27 T cell receptor beta chains originate from one sample sequenced in a study of blood T cell repertoires in COVID-19. Measured with immunoSEQ multiplex PCR; TCRdb has only the in-frame clones, and not every one. Counted here are under 150,000 clones, less than 90% occurring once; the ten biggest clones make up under 5.5%. Sequenced: PBMCs or T cells enriched from blood (not recorded which). The receptors come from a middle-aged man with acute COVID-19.

The chain has TRBV27 and TRBJ2-1; 9 nucleotides line up with TRBD1. There are 14 residues in the CDR3. With V trimmed by 4 bases and J by 5 bases, 3 bases remained unmatched. Germline CDR1 and CDR2: MNHEY and SMNVEV (reference sequence). As DNA, the CDR3 is TGTGCCAGCAGTTACAGGGGGCCTAACAATGAGCAGTTCTTC. Its translation is CASSYRGPNNEQFF.

The chain links TRBV4-3 to TRBJ2-2; TRBD2 is a possible D gene (5 bases). The CDR3 contains 16 residues. The germline CDR1 and CDR2 sequences are LGHNA and YSLEER. V was shortened by 0 bases and J by 6 bases, with 14 bases between the two germline ends. CDR3 loop: CASSQEAGPTPGELFF. The CDR3 nucleotides read TGCGCCAGCAGCCAAGAGGCGGGTCCTACGCCCGGGGAGCTGTTTTTT.

This clone was recorded only once. The V gene is TRBV11-3, the J gene TRBJ2-1, with TRBD1 identical over 11 bases. With V trimmed by 9 bases and J by 8 bases, 12 bases remained unmatched. In germline, CDR1 is SGHNT, CDR2 YENEEA. This CDR3 contains 15 residues. Written as DNA, the CDR3 is TGTGCCAGTAGCCGCGGACAGGGGGCTTGGGATGAGCAGTTCTTC. It yields the protein CASSRGQGAWDEQFF. Together with reference TRBV11-3 and TRBJ2-1, the CDR3 gives the full variable domain: EAGVVQSPRYKIIEKKQPVAFWCNPISGHNTLYWYLQNLGQGPELLIRYENEEAVDDSQLPKDRFSAERLKGVDSTLKIQPAELGDSAVYLCASSRGQGAWDEQFFGPGTRLTVL.

This sequence joins TRBV27 and TRBJ2-7; 10 nucleotides line up with TRBD1. Germline CDR1 reads MNHEY; CDR2 reads SMNVEV (reference sequence). The V and J ends lost 5 bases and 4 bases, in that order; junction bases with no gene match: 8. The length of the CDR3 is 15 residues. In nucleotides, the CDR3 is TGTGCCAGCAGTCAACTTCCGGGACAGGGGTACGAGCAGTACTTC. Protein product: CASSQLPGQGYEQYF.

The V gene is TRBV7-8, the J gene TRBJ2-2; unclear D gene. The CDR3 consists of 15 residues. Germline V CDR1 and CDR2: SGHVS, FQNEAQ. V gave up 0 bases and J gave up 7 bases, with 12 bases separating them. The CDR3 coding sequence is TGTGCCAGCAGCTTAGCGCGGTCTACCGTCGGGGAGCTGTTTTTT. The encoded protein is CASSLARSTVGELFF.

The chain links TRBV25-1 to TRBJ1-1; D is undetermined. The CDR3 consists of 15 residues. V was clipped by 1 base and J by 2 bases, with 11 bases between them. The germline V gene encodes CDR1 MGHDK and CDR2 SYGVNS. CDR3 nucleotides: TGTGCCAGCAGTGAATCGAACTACGGTAACACTGAAGCTTTCTTT. It is translated as CASSESNYGNTEAFF.

The chain employs TRBV28 and TRBJ1-3; D unresolved. The V gene's germline CDR1 is MDHEN and CDR2 SYDVKM. CDR3 length: 14 amino acids. V lost 7 bases and J lost 4, with 14 bases in between. DNA for the CDR3: TGTGCCAGCACCACCGGGAATTCCGGAAACACCATATATTTT. It specifies CASTTGNSGNTIYF. Drawing the rest from reference TRBV28 and TRBJ1-3, the complete variable domain is DVKVTQSSRYLVKRTGEKVFLECVQDMDHENMFWYRQDPGLGLRLIYFSYDVKMKEKGDIPEGYSVSREKKERFSLILESASTNQTSMYLCASTTGNSGNTIYFGEGSWLTVV.

This chain joins TRBV9 and TRBJ2-7; the match to TRBD1 covers 8 bases. Germline assignment: CDR1 SGDLS and CDR2 YYNGEE. V lost 3 bases, J lost 1 base, and 6 bases stayed unmatched. The CDR3 totals 15 residues. The CDR3 is CASSARTGRSYEQYF. DNA of the CDR3: TGTGCCAGCAGCGCTCGGACAGGGCGTTCCTACGAGCAGTACTTC. The full variable domain, with the rest looked up from reference TRBV9 and TRBJ2-7, is DSGVTQTPKHLITATGQRVTLRCSPRSGDLSVYWYQQSLDQGLQFLIQYYNGEERAKGNILERFSAQQFPDLHSELNLSSLELGDSALYFCASSARTGRSYEQYFGPGTRLTVT.

This chain uses TRBV27 with TRBJ1-5, with D possibly being TRBD1 (6 bases). Germline CDR1 is MNHEY and CDR2 is SMNVEV (reference sequence). The CDR3 sequence is 14 residues long. V gave up 0 bases and J gave up 9 bases, with 12 bases separating them. The CDR3 here is CASSLSGGGRPQHF. In DNA form, the CDR3 reads TGTGCCAGCAGTTTATCAGGGGGTGGTAGGCCCCAGCATTTT.

This chain links TRBV12-3 or TRBV12-4 with TRBJ2-3, with 7 bases matching TRBD2. V shed 4 bases and J 4 bases; nucleotides not matched to a gene: 2. This CDR3 contains 13 residues. The CDR3 DNA reads TGTGCCAGCAGTTCACGGGGGGCAGATACGCAGTATTTT. Its protein product is CASSSRGADTQYF.

This clone was counted only a few times. The chain employs TRBV29-1 and TRBJ2-7; 7 bases fit TRBD2. V lost 4 bases to trimming and J lost 6 bases; unmatched junction nucleotides: 0. Germline V gene data show CDR1 as SQVTM and CDR2 as ANQGSEA. This CDR3 comprises 10 residues. CDR3 amino acids: CSVGGGEQYF. CDR3 nucleotides: TGCAGCGTTGGCGGGGGCGAGCAGTACTTC.

The chain uses TRBV7-7 and TRBJ2-1; D perhaps matches TRBD1 (6 bases). The V gene lost 2 bases and the J gene lost 0 bases, with 11 bases spanning the gap. In germline, CDR1 is SSHAT, CDR2 FNYEAQ (reference sequence). The CDR3 contains 16 residues. CDR3 in amino acids: CASSLYTGPSYNEQFF. CDR3 nucleotide sequence: TGTGCCAGCAGCTTATACACAGGGCCCTCCTACAATGAGCAGTTCTTC.

The chain uses TRBV18 and TRBJ1-5; perhaps TRBD1 as D (6 bases). Germline assignment: CDR1 KGHSH and CDR2 LQKENI. V gave up 6 bases and J gave up 5 bases, with 17 bases separating them. The CDR3 consists of 15 residues. The CDR3 DNA reads as TGTGCCAGCTCTCTCCTGGGACATCGTGATCAGCCCCAGCATTTT. Protein: CASSLLGHRDQPQHF.

This rearrangement joins TRBV4-3 to TRBJ2-5; 7 nucleotides align to TRBD2. J lost 5 bases, V lost 4 bases, and 10 bases had no gene match. Per germline, CDR1 LGHNA and CDR2 YSLEER. This CDR3 contains 15 residues. DNA for the CDR3: TGCGCCAGCAGCCGGGGCGGGAGTCGAGGGGAGACCCAGTACTTC. Translated: CASSRGGSRGETQYF.

The chain links TRBV11-3 to TRBJ1-1; no clear D. Between the trimmed V and J ends, which lost 0 bases and 5 bases, there was a span of 10 bases. CDR1 SGHNT and CDR2 YENEEA come from the germline V gene. The CDR3 loop spans 14 amino acids. The CDR3 DNA follows: TGTGCCAGCAGCTTAGATACTCGTTCTACTGAAGCTTTCTTT. It is translated as CASSLDTRSTEAFF.

The chain is built from TRBV5-6 and TRBJ1-1; the D is unclear. This CDR3 contains 17 residues. Trimming cost V 2 bases and J 0 bases, with 17 bases left between them. Germline V lookup: CDR1 SGHDT, CDR2 YYEEEE. CDR3 region: CASSFSLQPLMNTEAFF. In DNA form, the CDR3 reads TGTGCCAGCAGCTTCAGTTTACAGCCGCTCATGAACACTGAAGCTTTCTTT.

This chain links TRBV28 with TRBJ2-7; 10 bases match TRBD2. CDR1 MDHEN and CDR2 SYDVKM come from the germline V gene. There are 14 residues in the CDR3. V shed 2 bases and J 6 bases; nucleotides not matched to a gene: 4. CDR3 in DNA: TGTGCCAGCAGTTTAAGCGGGAGGGGAGCCGAGCAGTACTTC. This sequence encodes CASSLSGRGAEQYF.

The gene calls are TRBV5-1 and TRBJ2-1, with 8 nucleotides matching TRBD2. The CDR3 contains 14 residues. Germline lookup yields CDR1 SGHRS and CDR2 YFSETQ. Unmatched junction bases numbered 4, after V lost 5 bases and J lost 3 bases. CDR3 coding DNA: TGCGCCAGCAGAGATCTAGCGGGCTACAATGAGCAGTTCTTC. Translating it yields CASRDLAGYNEQFF.

The chain has TRBV18 and TRBJ2-3; 8 positions match TRBD1. Germline lookup yields CDR1 KGHSH and CDR2 LQKENI. With 5 bases clipped from V and 6 bases from J, the junction kept 10 bases outside the gene matches. The CDR3 runs to 15 residues. CDR3 protein: CASSVGQGAYDTQYF. CDR3 in DNA: TGTGCCAGCTCAGTCGGCCAGGGGGCCTACGATACGCAGTATTTT.

The chain joins TRBV7-9 to TRBJ1-6, with D possibly matching TRBD1 (6 bases). The CDR3 spans 16 residues. CDR1 SEHNR and CDR2 FQNEAQ come from the germline V gene (reference sequence). Trimming pared 7 bases from V and 4 bases from J, leaving 17 bases between. The CDR3 loop is CASNDRGIRYNSPLHF. For the CDR3, the DNA is TGTGCCAGCAACGATAGGGGGATACGGTATAATTCACCCCTCCACTTT.

This clone was detected only once. The chain combines TRBV18 with TRBJ2-5; the D gene is possibly TRBD1 (6 bases). The last part of the DNA fits TRBJ2-7 better; the J call may be wrong. The CDR3 covers 15 residues. Germline V gene data show CDR1 as KGHSH and CDR2 as LQKENI. CDR3 sequence: CASSPSGQSIYEQYF. The CDR3 nucleotides are TGTGCCAGCTCACCAAGTGGACAGTCTATCTACGAGCAGTACTTC.

This clone has a single count. The junction and the germline gene differ at one end; a read error may be behind it. The chain carries TRBV7-8 and TRBJ2-2, with 10 positions matching TRBD2. The CDR3 consists of 14 residues. CDR1 is SGHVS and CDR2 is FQNEAQ in the germline V gene. The CDR3 nucleotides read TGTGCCAGCAGCCTAGCGGGAGCTGTCGGGGAGCTGTTTTTT. This gives the protein CASSLAGAVGELFF. The full variable domain, rest sourced from reference TRBV7-8 and TRBJ2-2, is GAGVSQSPRYKVAKRGQDVALRCDPISGHVSLFWYQQALGQGPEFLTYFQNEAQLDKSGLPSDRFFAERPEGSVSTLKIQRTQQEDSAVYLCASSLAGAVGELFFGEGSRLTVL.

The chain uses TRBV28 and TRBJ2-5; tentative D call: TRBD2 (6 bases). The CDR3 sequence is 14 residues long. Germline assignment: CDR1 MDHEN and CDR2 SYDVKM. V dropped 4 bases and J dropped 4 bases, with 13 bases sitting between them. CDR3 loop: CASSYNGRLETQYF. The CDR3, as DNA: TGTGCCAGCAGTTATAACGGGAGACTAGAGACCCAGTACTTC.

The V gene is TRBV6-1, the J gene TRBJ2-7; tentatively, D is TRBD2 (6 bases). The CDR3 covers 15 residues. Germline V gene sequence: CDR1 MNHNS, CDR2 SASEGT. V gave up 3 bases and J gave up 2 bases, with 14 bases separating them. CDR3 protein: CASSDFRDSTYEQYF. The CDR3 DNA is TGTGCCAGCAGTGATTTCAGGGACTCCACCTACGAGCAGTACTTC.

The chain couples TRBV19 to TRBJ1-6; TRBD1 is a possible D gene (6 bases). CDR1 is LNHDA and CDR2 is SQIVND in the germline V gene (reference sequence). V was clipped by 4 bases and J by 2 bases, with 12 bases between them. CDR3 length equals 16 residues. CDR3 sequence (DNA): TGTGCCAGTAGTAGCAGGGGCCTCACCTATAATTCACCCCTCCACTTT. Translating gives CASSSRGLTYNSPLHF.

V gene TRBV27 combines with J gene TRBJ1-2; 8 bases map to TRBD1. V gave up 3 bases and J gave up 2 bases; unmatched junction bases: 2. Germline CDR1 and CDR2: MNHEY and SMNVEV (reference sequence). The CDR3 runs to 14 residues. The CDR3: CASSFQGANYGYTF. In nucleotides, the CDR3 is TGTGCCAGCAGTTTTCAGGGGGCCAACTATGGCTACACCTTC.

The rearrangement links TRBV19 to TRBJ2-1; 7 nucleotides agree with TRBD2. Trimming cost V 5 bases and J 0 bases; bases outside gene matches: 7. Germline values: CDR1 LNHDA, CDR2 SQIVND (reference sequence). The CDR3 runs to 16 residues. CDR3 loop: CASSAYGGSSYNEQFF. CDR3 DNA sequence: TGTGCCAGTAGTGCCTACGGGGGGAGCTCCTACAATGAGCAGTTCTTC.